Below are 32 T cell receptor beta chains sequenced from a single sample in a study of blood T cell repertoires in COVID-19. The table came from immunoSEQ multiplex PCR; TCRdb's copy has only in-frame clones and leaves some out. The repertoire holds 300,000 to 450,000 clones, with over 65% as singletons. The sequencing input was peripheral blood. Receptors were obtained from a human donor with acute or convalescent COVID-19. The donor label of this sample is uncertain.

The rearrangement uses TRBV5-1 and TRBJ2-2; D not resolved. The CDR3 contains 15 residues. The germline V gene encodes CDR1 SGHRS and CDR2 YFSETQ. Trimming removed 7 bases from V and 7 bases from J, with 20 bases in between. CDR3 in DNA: TGCGCCAGCCGTGCAGAGGTGGTAACGGGCGGGGAGCTGTTTTTT. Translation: CASRAEVVTGGELFF.

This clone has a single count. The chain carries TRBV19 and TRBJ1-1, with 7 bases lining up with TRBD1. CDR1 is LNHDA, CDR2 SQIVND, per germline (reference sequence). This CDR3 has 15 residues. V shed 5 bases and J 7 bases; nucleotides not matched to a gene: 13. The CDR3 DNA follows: TGTGCCAGTAGTTTTGATTCGACAGGGTGGGGTGAAGCTTTCTTT. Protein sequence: CASSFDSTGWGEAFF.

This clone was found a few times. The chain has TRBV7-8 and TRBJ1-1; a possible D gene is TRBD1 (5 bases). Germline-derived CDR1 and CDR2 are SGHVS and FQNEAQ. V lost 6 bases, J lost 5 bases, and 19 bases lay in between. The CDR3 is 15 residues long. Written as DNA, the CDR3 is TGTGCCAGCAGTTACATTAAAGGAGGGGTGACTGAAGCTTTCTTT. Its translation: CASSYIKGGVTEAFF.

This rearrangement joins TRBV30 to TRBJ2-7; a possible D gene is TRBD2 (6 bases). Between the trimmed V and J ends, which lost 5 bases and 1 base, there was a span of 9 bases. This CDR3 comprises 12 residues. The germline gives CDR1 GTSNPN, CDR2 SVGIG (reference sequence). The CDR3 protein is CAWGGGSYEQYF. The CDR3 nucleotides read TGTGCCTGGGGTGGAGGGTCCTACGAGCAGTACTTC.

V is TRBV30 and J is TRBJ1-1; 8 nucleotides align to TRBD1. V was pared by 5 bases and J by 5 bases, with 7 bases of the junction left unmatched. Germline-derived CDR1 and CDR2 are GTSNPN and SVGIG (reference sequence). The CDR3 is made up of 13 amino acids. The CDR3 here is CAWERTGKTEAFF. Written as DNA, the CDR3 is TGTGCCTGGGAACGGACAGGGAAAACTGAAGCTTTCTTT.

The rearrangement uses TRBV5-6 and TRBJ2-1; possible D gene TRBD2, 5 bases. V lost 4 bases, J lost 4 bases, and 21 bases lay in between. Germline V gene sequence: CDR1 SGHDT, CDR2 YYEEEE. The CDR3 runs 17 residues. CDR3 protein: CASSPRHGRLTYNEQFF. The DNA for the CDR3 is TGTGCCAGCAGCCCCCGGCACGGTAGACTAACATACAATGAGCAGTTCTTC. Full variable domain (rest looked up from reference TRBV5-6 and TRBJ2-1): DAGVTQSPTHLIKTRGQQVTLRCSPKSGHDTVSWYQQALGQGPQFIFQYYEEEERQRGNFPDRFSGHQFPNYSSELNVNALLLGDSALYLCASSPRHGRLTYNEQFFGPGTRLTVL.

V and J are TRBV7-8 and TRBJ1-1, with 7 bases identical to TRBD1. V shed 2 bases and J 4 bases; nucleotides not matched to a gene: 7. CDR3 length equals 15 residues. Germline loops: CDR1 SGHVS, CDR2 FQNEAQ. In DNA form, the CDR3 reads TGTGCCAGCAGCTTATCGGGACAGTATGGCACTGAAGCTTTCTTT. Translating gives CASSLSGQYGTEAFF.

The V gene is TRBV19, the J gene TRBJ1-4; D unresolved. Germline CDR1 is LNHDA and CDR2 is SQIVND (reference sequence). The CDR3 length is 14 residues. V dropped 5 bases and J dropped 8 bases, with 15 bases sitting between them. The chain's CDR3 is CASSSGSVGEKLFF. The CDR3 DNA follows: TGTGCCAGTAGTTCGGGGTCCGTCGGCGAAAAACTGTTTTTT.

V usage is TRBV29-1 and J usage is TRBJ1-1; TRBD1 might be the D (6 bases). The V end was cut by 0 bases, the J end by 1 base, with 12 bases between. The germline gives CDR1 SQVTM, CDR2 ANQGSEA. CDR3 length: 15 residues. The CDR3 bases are TGCAGCGTTGAAGATACGGGGGGCCGGAACACTGAAGCTTTCTTT. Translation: CSVEDTGGRNTEAFF. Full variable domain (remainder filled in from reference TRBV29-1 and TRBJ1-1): SAVISQKPSRDICQRGTSLTIQCQVDSQVTMMFWYRQQPGQSLTLIATANQGSEATYESGFVIDKFPISRPNLTFSTLTVSNMSPEDSSIYLCSVEDTGGRNTEAFFGQGTRLTVV.

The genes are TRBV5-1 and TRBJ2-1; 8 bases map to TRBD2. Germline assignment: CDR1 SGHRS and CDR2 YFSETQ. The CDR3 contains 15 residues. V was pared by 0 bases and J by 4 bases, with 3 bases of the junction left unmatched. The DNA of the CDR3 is TGCGCCAGCAGCTTGGACGGGGGGGTTTACAATGAGCAGTTCTTC. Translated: CASSLDGGVYNEQFF. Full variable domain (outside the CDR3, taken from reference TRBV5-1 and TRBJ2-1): KAGVTQTPRYLIKTRGQQVTLSCSPISGHRSVSWYQQTPGQGLQFLFEYFSETQRNKGNFPGRFSGRQFSNSRSEMNVSTLELGDSALYLCASSLDGGVYNEQFFGPGTRLTVL.

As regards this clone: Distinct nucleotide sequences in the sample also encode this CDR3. In DNA form, the CDR3 reads TGTGCCAGCAGTGAGCAGGGGGGGAACACTGAAGCTTTCTTT. It encodes CASSEQGGNTEAFF. The rearrangement links TRBV2 to TRBJ1-1, with TRBD1 matching 7 bases. Looked up from germline, CDR1 is SNHLY and CDR2 is FYNNEI. With 3 bases clipped from V and 1 base from J, the junction kept 2 bases outside the gene matches. The CDR3 is 14 amino acids. Full variable domain (rest looked up from reference TRBV2 and TRBJ1-1): EPEVTQTPSHQVTQMGQEVILRCVPISNHLYFYWYRQILGQKVEFLVSFYNNEISEKSEIFDDQFSVERPDGSNFTLKIRSTKLEDSAMYFCASSEQGGNTEAFFGQGTRLTVV.

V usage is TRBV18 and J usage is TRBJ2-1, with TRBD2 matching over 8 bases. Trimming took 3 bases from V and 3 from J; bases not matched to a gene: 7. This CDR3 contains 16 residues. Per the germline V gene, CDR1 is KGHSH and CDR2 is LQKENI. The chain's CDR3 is CASSPTSGSVYNEQFF. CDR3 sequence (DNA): TGTGCCAGCTCACCCACAAGCGGGAGTGTCTACAATGAGCAGTTCTTC.

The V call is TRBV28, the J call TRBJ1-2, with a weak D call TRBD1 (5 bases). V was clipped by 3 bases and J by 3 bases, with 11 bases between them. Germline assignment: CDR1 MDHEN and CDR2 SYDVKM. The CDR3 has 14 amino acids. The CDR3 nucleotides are TGTGCCAGCAGTTTGCCGGTGGGGCACTATGGCTACACCTTC. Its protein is CASSLPVGHYGYTF.

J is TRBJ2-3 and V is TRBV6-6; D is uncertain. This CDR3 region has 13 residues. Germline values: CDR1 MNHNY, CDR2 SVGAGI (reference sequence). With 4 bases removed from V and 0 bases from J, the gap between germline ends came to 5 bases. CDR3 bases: TGTGCCAGCAGTTCGACAAGCACAGATACGCAGTATTTT. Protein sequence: CASSSTSTDTQYF.

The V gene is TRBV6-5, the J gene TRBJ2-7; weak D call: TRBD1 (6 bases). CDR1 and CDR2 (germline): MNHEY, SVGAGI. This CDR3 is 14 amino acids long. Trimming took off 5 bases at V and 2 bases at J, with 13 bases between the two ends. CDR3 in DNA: TGTGCCAGCAGTCAAATCGGACAGACCTACGAGCAGTACTTC. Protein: CASSQIGQTYEQYF.

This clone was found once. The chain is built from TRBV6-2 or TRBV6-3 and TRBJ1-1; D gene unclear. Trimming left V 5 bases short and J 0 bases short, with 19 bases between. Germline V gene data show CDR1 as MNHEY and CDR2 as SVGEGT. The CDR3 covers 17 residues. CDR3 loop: CASSRLPSLTMNTEAFF. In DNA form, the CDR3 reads TGTGCCAGCAGTCGGTTGCCGTCTCTCACGATGAACACTGAAGCTTTCTTT.

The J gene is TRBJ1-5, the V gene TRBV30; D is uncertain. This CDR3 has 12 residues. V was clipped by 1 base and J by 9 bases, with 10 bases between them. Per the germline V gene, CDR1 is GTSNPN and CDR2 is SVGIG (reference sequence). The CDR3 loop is CAWSGTNGPQHF. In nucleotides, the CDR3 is TGTGCCTGGAGTGGAACAAATGGGCCCCAGCATTTT. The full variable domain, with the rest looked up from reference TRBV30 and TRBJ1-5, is SQTIHQWPATLVQPVGSPLSLECTVEGTSNPNLYWYRQAAGRGLQLLFYSVGIGQISSEVPQNLSASRPQDRQFILSSKKLLLSDSGFYLCAWSGTNGPQHFGDGTRLSIL.

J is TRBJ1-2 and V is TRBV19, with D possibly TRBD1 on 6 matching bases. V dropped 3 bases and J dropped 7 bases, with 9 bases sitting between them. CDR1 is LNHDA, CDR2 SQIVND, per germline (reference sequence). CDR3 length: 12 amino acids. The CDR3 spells CASSMGTFGYTF. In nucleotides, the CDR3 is TGTGCCAGTAGTATGGGGACATTTGGCTACACCTTC.

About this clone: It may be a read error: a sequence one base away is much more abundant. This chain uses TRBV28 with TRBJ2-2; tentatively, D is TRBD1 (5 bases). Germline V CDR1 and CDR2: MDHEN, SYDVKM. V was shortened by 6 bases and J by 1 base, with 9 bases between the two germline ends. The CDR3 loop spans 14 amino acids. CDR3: CASRYGQNTGELFF. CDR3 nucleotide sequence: TGTGCCAGCAGATACGGACAGAACACCGGGGAGCTGTTTTTT.

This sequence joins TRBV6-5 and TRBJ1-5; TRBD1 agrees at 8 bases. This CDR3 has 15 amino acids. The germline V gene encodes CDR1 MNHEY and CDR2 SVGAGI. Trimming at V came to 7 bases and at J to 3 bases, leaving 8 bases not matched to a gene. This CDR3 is CASNKQGGTNQPQHF. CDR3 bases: TGTGCCAGCAATAAACAGGGGGGGACCAATCAGCCCCAGCATTTT.

As DNA, the CDR3 is TGTGCCAGCAGGGGGGTGCGGGGCGGGGAGCTGTTTTTT. It translates to CASRGVRGGELFF. The V call is TRBV2, the J call TRBJ2-2; D might be TRBD2 (6 bases). Trimming left V 6 bases short and J 7 bases short, with 12 bases between. The CDR3 contains 13 residues. The germline gives CDR1 SNHLY, CDR2 FYNNEI.

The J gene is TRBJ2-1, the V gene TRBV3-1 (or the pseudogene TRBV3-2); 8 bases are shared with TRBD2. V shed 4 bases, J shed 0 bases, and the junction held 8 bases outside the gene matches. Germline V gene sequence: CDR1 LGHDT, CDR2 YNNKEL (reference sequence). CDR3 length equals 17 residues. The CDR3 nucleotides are TGTGCCAGCAGCCTAACCGTAGCGGGAACCTCCTACAATGAGCAGTTCTTC. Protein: CASSLTVAGTSYNEQFF.

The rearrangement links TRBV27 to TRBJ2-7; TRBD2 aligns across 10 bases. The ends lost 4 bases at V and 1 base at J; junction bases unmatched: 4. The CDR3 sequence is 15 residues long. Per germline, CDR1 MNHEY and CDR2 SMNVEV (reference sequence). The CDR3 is CASSSSSGGSYEQYF. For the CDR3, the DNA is TGTGCCAGCAGTTCGTCTAGCGGGGGTTCCTACGAGCAGTACTTC.

The CDR3 spells CASSLRLAGPNTDTQYF. CDR3 DNA: TGTGCCAGCAGCTTGCGACTAGCGGGACCTAACACAGATACGCAGTATTTT. The chain has TRBV7-2 and TRBJ2-3; 11 nucleotides line up with TRBD2. CDR1 SGHTA and CDR2 FQGNSA come from the germline V gene. V lost 3 bases, J lost 2 bases, and 7 bases stayed unmatched. This CDR3 has 17 amino acids.

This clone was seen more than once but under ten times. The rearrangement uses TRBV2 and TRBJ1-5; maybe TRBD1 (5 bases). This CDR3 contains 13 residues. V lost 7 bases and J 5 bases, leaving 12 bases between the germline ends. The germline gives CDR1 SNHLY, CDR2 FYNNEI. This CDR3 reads CASNNRKDQPQHF. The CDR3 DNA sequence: TGTGCCAGCAACAACAGGAAAGATCAGCCCCAGCATTTT.

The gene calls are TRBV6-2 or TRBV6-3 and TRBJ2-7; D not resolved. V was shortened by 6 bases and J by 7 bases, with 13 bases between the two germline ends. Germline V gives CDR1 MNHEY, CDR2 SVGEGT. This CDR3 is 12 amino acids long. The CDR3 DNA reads TGTGCCAGCAGCCAATTACGGTGGGAGCAGTACTTC. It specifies CASSQLRWEQYF.

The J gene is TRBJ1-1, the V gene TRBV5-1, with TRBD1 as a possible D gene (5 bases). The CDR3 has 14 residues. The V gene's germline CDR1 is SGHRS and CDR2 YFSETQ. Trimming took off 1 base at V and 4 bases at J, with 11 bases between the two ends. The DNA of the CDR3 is TGCGCCAGCAGCTTGCACCTCCAGGGCACTGAAGCTTTCTTT. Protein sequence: CASSLHLQGTEAFF. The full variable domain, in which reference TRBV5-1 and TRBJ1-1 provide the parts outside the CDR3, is KAGVTQTPRYLIKTRGQQVTLSCSPISGHRSVSWYQQTPGQGLQFLFEYFSETQRNKGNFPGRFSGRQFSNSRSEMNVSTLELGDSALYLCASSLHLQGTEAFFGQGTRLTVV.

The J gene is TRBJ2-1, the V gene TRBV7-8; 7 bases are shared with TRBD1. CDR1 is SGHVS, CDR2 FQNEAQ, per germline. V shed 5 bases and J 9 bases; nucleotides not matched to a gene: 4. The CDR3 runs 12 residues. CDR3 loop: CASSPQGIEQFF. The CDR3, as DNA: TGTGCCAGCAGCCCACAGGGGATTGAGCAGTTCTTC.

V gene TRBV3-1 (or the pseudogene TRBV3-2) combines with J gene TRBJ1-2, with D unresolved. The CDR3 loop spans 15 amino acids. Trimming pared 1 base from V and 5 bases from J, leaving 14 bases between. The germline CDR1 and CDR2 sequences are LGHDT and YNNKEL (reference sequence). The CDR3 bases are TGTGCCAGCAGCCAAGTGCAGACCCCAGGATATGGCTACACCTTC. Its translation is CASSQVQTPGYGYTF.

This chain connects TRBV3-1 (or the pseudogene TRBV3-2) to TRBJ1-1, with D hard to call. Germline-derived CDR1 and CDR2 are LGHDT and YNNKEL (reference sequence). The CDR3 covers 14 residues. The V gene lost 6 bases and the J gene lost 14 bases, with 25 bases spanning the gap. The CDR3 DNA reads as TGTGCCAGCAGTCTTTCCTCGGGCGGAGCCGCGGGGTTCTTT. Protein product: CASSLSSGGAAGFF.

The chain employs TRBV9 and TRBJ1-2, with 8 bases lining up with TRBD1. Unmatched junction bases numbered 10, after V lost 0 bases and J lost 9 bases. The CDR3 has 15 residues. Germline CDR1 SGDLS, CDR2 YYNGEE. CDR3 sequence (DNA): TGTGCCAGCAGCGTAGTGGAGGGTAGGGACAGGAGCTACACCTTC. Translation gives CASSVVEGRDRSYTF.

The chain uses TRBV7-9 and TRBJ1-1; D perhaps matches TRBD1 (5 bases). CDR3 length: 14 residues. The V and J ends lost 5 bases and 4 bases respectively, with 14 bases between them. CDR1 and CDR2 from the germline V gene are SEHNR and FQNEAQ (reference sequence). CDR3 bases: TGTGCCAGCAGCGGGGCCTTAGGGGTCACTGAAGCTTTCTTT. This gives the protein CASSGALGVTEAFF.